The clone carrying this T cell receptor beta chain was counted between two and nine times. Its antigen is currently unknown. Germline and junction disagree at one end, which may indicate a read error. TCR beta CDR3 regions were amplified from RNA transcripts. Primed by the HTBI set, a first-round RT-PCR was run on the TCR CDR3. Each CDR3 protein gets one entry after TCRdb re-called the multiplex PCR reads with MiXCR. The sample lists 660,000 or so distinct CDR3 sequences; 40% to 55% were seen once. These data belong to a study of T cells in Graves' hyperthyroidism and ophthalmopathy. Findings and caveats of the study: Ophthalmopathy was identified by the model a median around 6.3 months ahead of onset.

The CDR3 is 13 residues long. Germline V gene sequence: CDR1 SGHVS, CDR2 FQNEAQ. The V and J genes are TRBV7-8 and TRBJ1-1, with D hard to call. Material for sequencing was peripheral blood or thyroid tissue (not recorded which). This TCR derives from an adult man with Graves' disease, either hyperthyroidism or ophthalmopathy (not recorded which). In nucleotides, the CDR3 is TGCGCCAGCAGCCAAGAACTACGGGCTGAAGCTTTCTTT. As protein: CASSQELRAEAFF.